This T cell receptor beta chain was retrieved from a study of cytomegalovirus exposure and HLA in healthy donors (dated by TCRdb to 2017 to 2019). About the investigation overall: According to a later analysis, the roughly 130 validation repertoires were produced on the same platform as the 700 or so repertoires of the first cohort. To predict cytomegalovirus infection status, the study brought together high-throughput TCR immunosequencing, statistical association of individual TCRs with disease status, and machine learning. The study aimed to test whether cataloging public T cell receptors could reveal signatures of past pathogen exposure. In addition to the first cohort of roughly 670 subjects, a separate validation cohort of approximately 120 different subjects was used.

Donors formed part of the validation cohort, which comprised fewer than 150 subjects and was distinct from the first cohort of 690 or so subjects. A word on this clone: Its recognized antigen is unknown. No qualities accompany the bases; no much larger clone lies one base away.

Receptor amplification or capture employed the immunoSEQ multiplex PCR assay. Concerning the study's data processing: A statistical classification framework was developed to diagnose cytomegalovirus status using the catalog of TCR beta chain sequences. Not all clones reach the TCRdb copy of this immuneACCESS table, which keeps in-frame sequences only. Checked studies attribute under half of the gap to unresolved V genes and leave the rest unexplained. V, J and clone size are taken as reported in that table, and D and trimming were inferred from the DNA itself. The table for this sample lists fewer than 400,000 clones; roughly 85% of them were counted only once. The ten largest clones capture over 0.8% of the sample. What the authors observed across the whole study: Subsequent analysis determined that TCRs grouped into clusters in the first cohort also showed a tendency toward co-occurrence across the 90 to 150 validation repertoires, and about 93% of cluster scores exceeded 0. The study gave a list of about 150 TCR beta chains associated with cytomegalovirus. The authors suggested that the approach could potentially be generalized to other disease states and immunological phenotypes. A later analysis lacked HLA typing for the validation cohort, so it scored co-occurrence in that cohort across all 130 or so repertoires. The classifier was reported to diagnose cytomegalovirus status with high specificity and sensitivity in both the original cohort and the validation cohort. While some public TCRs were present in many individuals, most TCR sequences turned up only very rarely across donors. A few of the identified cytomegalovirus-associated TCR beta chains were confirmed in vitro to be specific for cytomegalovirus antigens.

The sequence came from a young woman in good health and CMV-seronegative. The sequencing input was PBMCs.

CDR3 protein: CASSSGGAADTQYF. The nucleotide sequence reads TGTGCCAGCAGCTCCGGCGGAGCCGCAGATACGCAGTATTTT. This sequence uses TRBV7-9 and TRBJ2-3; the D gene lacks a confident call. The CDR3 numbers 14 residues from cysteine through phenylalanine. CDR3 DNA only is kept here, 42 bases in frame from base 1. CDR1 and CDR2 are drawn from the germline V gene (reference sequence): SEHNR, FQNEAQ. V is shortened by 4 bases, J by 4 bases, and the region joining them spans 12 bases.